Presented here are 5 T cell receptor beta chains from one specimen sequenced in a study of metastatic and nonmetastatic thyroid tumors. Until they underwent thyroid surgery, no patient had received any treatment. TCRdb recomputed clones from the PCR reads via MiXCR. The table records approximately 16,000 clones, about 32% of them present only once. The sample was tumor tissue. The receptors here all came from a male donor with papillary thyroid cancer or a benign thyroid nodule (not recorded which). Some clones in this sample may be carry-over from other donors' samples.

This clone occurred many times. This rearrangement joins TRBV4-2 to TRBJ2-7; D is tentatively TRBD1 or TRBD2 (5 bases each). V was clipped by 0 bases and J by 6 bases, with 15 bases between them. The CDR3 length is 15 residues. Germline-derived CDR1 and CDR2 are LGHNA and YNFKEQ. The CDR3 DNA follows: TGTGCCAGCAGCCAAGATCCGGGGACCGTGGGCGAGCAGTACTTC. Residues: CASSQDPGTVGEQYF.

The chain joins TRBV19 to TRBJ1-1; D remains unclear. Germline V lookup: CDR1 LNHDA, CDR2 SQIVND (reference sequence). This CDR3 is 13 amino acids long. Trimming pared 5 bases from V and 3 bases from J, leaving 10 bases between. This CDR3 is CASSSQSYTEAFF. CDR3 DNA: TGTGCCAGTAGTTCCCAGTCGTACACTGAAGCTTTCTTT.

The chain is built from TRBV7-3 and TRBJ2-2, with D tentatively TRBD2 (6 bases). The CDR3 contains 15 residues. Germline CDR1 SGHTA, CDR2 FQGTGA. V lost 1 base, J lost 4 bases, and 10 bases lay in between. The CDR3 is CASSLIGSGTGELFF. The CDR3 nucleotides are TGTGCCAGCAGCTTAATCGGGAGTGGCACCGGGGAGCTGTTTTTT.

In its sample, this clone is medium-sized (0.01 to 0.1%). The gene calls are TRBV20-1 and TRBJ1-5; D is perhaps TRBD1 (6 bases). The CDR3 spans 13 residues. V was clipped by 7 bases and J by 4 bases, with 14 bases between them. Germline-derived CDR1 and CDR2 are DFQATT and SNEGSKA (reference sequence). CDR3 region: CSGQQGPNQPQHF. As DNA, the CDR3 is TGCAGTGGCCAACAGGGCCCAAATCAGCCCCAGCATTTT.

This chain connects TRBV7-8 to TRBJ1-5; D is undetermined. This CDR3 contains 15 residues. The ends were cut back, 0 bases at V and 0 bases at J, with 6 bases in the middle. CDR1 and CDR2 from the germline V gene are SGHVS and FQNEAQ. The CDR3 coding sequence is TGTGCCAGCAGCTTAGCCCAGTATAGCAATCAGCCCCAGCATTTT. Its translation: CASSLAQYSNQPQHF.